The next 30 T cell receptor beta chains were all read from a single sample in a study of T cell responses to AZD1222 COVID-19 vaccine (dated by TCRdb to about 2021). The method behind the library was the immunoSEQ multiplex PCR assay. As stored in TCRdb, this immuneACCESS dataset retains in-frame rearrangements with V and J assigned. A fraction of the clones does not appear; measured against another copy, unresolved V genes explain less than half of the discrepancy, and the remainder lacks a known reason. The sample table lists some 80,000 clones, just over 90% of them with a count of one. Around 3.2% of the sample is in the top ten clones. According to the study, the label for this sample's time point signals: about 28 days (+/-7) after the second vaccine dose. Specimen: peripheral blood, collected 28 days after the second AZD1222 dose. All receptors derive from an adult who received the AZD1222 COVID-19 vaccine.

This sequence joins TRBV24-1 and TRBJ2-5, with 7 nucleotides matching TRBD1. Trimming at V came to 7 bases and at J to 5 bases, leaving 15 bases not matched to a gene. The CDR3 has 16 amino acids. The V gene's germline CDR1 is KGHDR and CDR2 SFDVKD. The CDR3 here is CATSGLRPTGSETQYF. The CDR3 DNA is TGTGCCACCAGCGGGCTCCGCCCGACAGGGTCGGAGACCCAGTACTTC.

The rearrangement uses TRBV25-1 and TRBJ2-7; 7 bases map to TRBD2. Germline lookup yields CDR1 MGHDK and CDR2 SYGVNS. The ends lost 6 bases at V and 2 bases at J; junction bases unmatched: 10. CDR3 length: 15 residues. The CDR3 reads CASSSQRDYPYEQYF. The CDR3 DNA is TGTGCCAGCAGCTCCCAACGGGACTACCCCTACGAGCAGTACTTC.

J is TRBJ2-2 and V is TRBV6-5; 7 bases agree with TRBD1. J was trimmed by 6 bases and V by 4 bases; bases with no gene match: 11. The V gene's germline CDR1 is MNHEY and CDR2 SVGAGI. CDR3 size: 16 residues. The CDR3 protein is CASSSKGQWPPGELFF. The CDR3 DNA reads TGTGCCAGCAGTTCAAAGGGACAGTGGCCACCCGGGGAGCTGTTTTTT.

J is TRBJ1-1 and V is TRBV6-5; TRBD1 agrees at 10 bases. V shed 4 bases, J shed 5 bases, and the junction held 4 bases outside the gene matches. Germline lookup yields CDR1 MNHEY and CDR2 SVGAGI. The CDR3 is made up of 14 amino acids. The CDR3 sequence: CASSWDRGLTEAFF. CDR3 bases: TGTGCCAGCAGTTGGGACAGGGGATTGACTGAAGCTTTCTTT.

The V gene is TRBV11-3, the J gene TRBJ2-3, with TRBD1 matching over 7 bases. Trimming at V came to 3 bases and at J to 2 bases, leaving 5 bases not matched to a gene. This CDR3 comprises 15 residues. Germline CDR1 is SGHNT and CDR2 is YENEEA. In DNA, the CDR3 is TGTGCCAGCAGCTTCCCGGGACAGTCCACAGATACGCAGTATTTT. Its protein is CASSFPGQSTDTQYF.

V gene TRBV10-2 combines with J gene TRBJ2-7; a weak D match, TRBD1 (5 bases). V was shortened by 10 bases and J by 3 bases, with 10 bases between the two germline ends. Per germline, CDR1 WSHSY and CDR2 SAAADI. This CDR3 has 11 amino acids. The CDR3 loop is CATAQGYEQYF. CDR3 in DNA: TGCGCCACCGCTCAGGGCTACGAGCAGTACTTC.

The V and J genes are TRBV28 and TRBJ2-7, with 12 bases fitting TRBD2. CDR3 length: 14 amino acids. Germline loops: CDR1 MDHEN, CDR2 SYDVKM. V shed 6 bases and J 4 bases; nucleotides not matched to a gene: 4. CDR3 bases: TGTGCCAGCAGGGAGACTAGCGGGAGTTACGAGCAGTACTTC. Its translation: CASRETSGSYEQYF.

The chain joins TRBV13 to TRBJ1-2, with unresolved D. The germline gives CDR1 PRHDT, CDR2 FYEKMQ (reference sequence). Trimming pared 5 bases from V and 5 bases from J, leaving 9 bases between. The CDR3 runs 12 residues. The CDR3 DNA is TGTGCCAGCAGCATAGAAGGGTATGGCTACACCTTC. Protein product: CASSIEGYGYTF.

A few counts support this clone. This rearrangement joins TRBV9 to TRBJ1-2; tentatively, D is TRBD1 (6 bases). Germline assignment: CDR1 SGDLS and CDR2 YYNGEE. The CDR3 has 18 residues. V dropped 0 bases and J dropped 3 bases, with 21 bases sitting between them. CDR3 DNA: TGTGCCAGCAGCGTAGCTATCGATCGTCGAAACAGGGACTATGGCTACACCTTC. Protein: CASSVAIDRRNRDYGYTF.

The V and J genes are TRBV5-1 and TRBJ2-7, with 8 bases lining up with TRBD1. Germline assignment: CDR1 SGHRS and CDR2 YFSETQ. The CDR3 sequence is 15 residues long. V was pared by 0 bases and J by 3 bases, with 5 bases of the junction left unmatched. CDR3 sequence reads: CASSLATGQGYEQYF. The CDR3, as DNA: TGCGCCAGCAGCTTGGCTACCGGACAGGGCTACGAGCAGTACTTC.

V and J are TRBV7-2 and TRBJ1-2; a possible D gene is TRBD1 (5 bases). V was trimmed by 8 bases and J by 4 bases, leaving 8 bases between them. Germline lookup yields CDR1 SGHTA and CDR2 FQGNSA. CDR3 length: 11 amino acids. The CDR3 DNA reads TGTGCCAGCGGGCAGGGCTATGGCTACACCTTC. Amino acids: CASGQGYGYTF. The whole variable domain, filled in from reference TRBV7-2 and TRBJ1-2, reads GAGVSQSPSNKVTEKGKDVELRCDPISGHTALYWYRQSLGQGLEFLIYFQGNSAPDKSGLPSDRFSAERTGGSVSTLTIQRTQQEDSAVYLCASGQGYGYTFGSGTRLTVV.

Only one count was recorded for this clone. V usage is TRBV12-3 or TRBV12-4 and J usage is TRBJ2-5, with a weak D call TRBD2 (5 bases). Trimming took 4 bases from V and 4 from J, leaving 10 bases between them. The CDR3 is 13 amino acids. CDR3 sequence: CASSYPGIETQYF. The CDR3 DNA reads as TGTGCCAGCAGTTATCCGGGAATAGAGACCCAGTACTTC.

The chain carries TRBV19 and TRBJ2-1, with D uncertain. The CDR3 spans 13 residues. Deletions cut 3 bases from V and 1 base from J, with 4 bases between. The germline CDR1 and CDR2 sequences are LNHDA and SQIVND (reference sequence). DNA for the CDR3: TGTGCCAGTAGTATTGGTTCCTACAATGAGCAGTTCTTC. Its translation: CASSIGSYNEQFF.

The chain has TRBV2 and TRBJ2-1; 7 bases agree with TRBD1. This CDR3 is 14 amino acids long. The trim removed 7 bases at V and 8 bases at J, leaving 11 bases unmatched. The germline V gene has CDR1 SNHLY and CDR2 FYNNEI. Here the CDR3 reads CASTEGRQGDEQFF. The CDR3 bases are TGTGCCAGCACCGAGGGGCGACAGGGAGATGAGCAGTTCTTC.

The chain recombines TRBV3-1 (or the pseudogene TRBV3-2) with TRBJ1-1; D remains unclear. With 4 bases removed from V and 6 bases from J, the gap between germline ends came to 12 bases. The CDR3 consists of 13 residues. Germline V gene lookup returns CDR1 LGHDT and CDR2 YNNKEL (reference sequence). CDR3 residues: CASSPRRIAEAFF. The CDR3 DNA reads TGTGCCAGCAGCCCAAGAAGGATAGCTGAAGCTTTCTTT.

V usage is TRBV3-1 (or the pseudogene TRBV3-2) and J usage is TRBJ2-6, with D perhaps matching TRBD1 or TRBD2 (7 bases each). The CDR3 covers 18 residues. Germline assignment: CDR1 LGHDT and CDR2 YNNKEL (reference sequence). V lost 1 base, J lost 4 bases, and 17 bases lay in between. The CDR3 reads CASSQARQGLTGANVLTF. The CDR3 DNA reads TGTGCCAGCAGCCAAGCTAGACAGGGACTAACCGGGGCCAACGTCCTGACTTTC.

The rearrangement links TRBV6-2 or TRBV6-3 to TRBJ1-4; D is unresolved. Trimming took 5 bases from V and 7 from J, leaving 17 bases between them. This CDR3 spans 15 amino acids. CDR1 is MNHEY, CDR2 SVGEGT, per germline. CDR3: CASSGPNRGGEKLFF. CDR3 sequence (DNA): TGTGCCAGCAGTGGCCCGAACCGGGGAGGTGAAAAACTGTTTTTT.

The chain has TRBV4-1 and TRBJ2-3, with TRBD2 matching 8 bases. CDR1 is MGHRA and CDR2 is YSYEKL in the germline V gene. The CDR3 extends over 14 amino acids. The J segment lost 3 bases and the V segment lost 8 bases, leaving 7 bases of the junction unmatched. CDR3 DNA sequence: TGCGCCAGCTCCCCAGCGGGAGTTACAGATACGCAGTATTTT. Encoded protein: CASSPAGVTDTQYF.

The chain combines TRBV10-3 with TRBJ1-6; 7 nucleotides align to TRBD1. The CDR3 spans 17 residues. CDR1 is ENHRY and CDR2 is SYGVKD in the germline V gene. V dropped 0 bases and J dropped 5; count of bases not matched to a gene: 7. CDR3 residues: CAISESLGQVDNSPLHF. The CDR3 nucleotides read TGTGCCATCAGTGAGTCCCTAGGACAGGTGGATAATTCACCCCTCCACTTT.

The chain uses TRBV10-3 and TRBJ1-6; D gene uncertain. The CDR3 has 16 residues. Deletions cut 7 bases from V and 7 bases from J, with 20 bases between. Germline V lookup: CDR1 ENHRY, CDR2 SYGVKD. CDR3 region: CAIKSGFGVGNSPLHF. The CDR3 DNA sequence: TGTGCCATCAAATCGGGGTTTGGGGTGGGCAATTCACCCCTCCACTTT.

The chain combines TRBV5-1 with TRBJ2-7; 9 nucleotides line up with TRBD1. The germline gives CDR1 SGHRS, CDR2 YFSETQ. The CDR3 extends over 14 amino acids. V lost 4 bases and J lost 1; bases outside the gene matches: 3. The chain's CDR3 is CASSQTGGSYEQYF. The CDR3, as DNA: TGCGCCAGCAGCCAGACAGGGGGGTCCTACGAGCAGTACTTC.

The J gene is TRBJ2-2, the V gene TRBV5-6; D might be TRBD2 (6 bases). Trimming took 4 bases from V and 6 from J, leaving 13 bases between them. CDR1 and CDR2 from the germline V gene are SGHDT and YYEEEE. The CDR3 runs 14 residues. CDR3 in amino acids: CASSRVGGPGELFF. The CDR3 bases are TGTGCCAGCAGCCGCGTTGGAGGGCCCGGGGAGCTGTTTTTT.

A few counts support this clone. This sequence joins TRBV19 and TRBJ2-2, with D uncertain. The CDR3 consists of 11 residues. Germline loops: CDR1 LNHDA, CDR2 SQIVND (reference sequence). The V end lost 7 bases, the J end lost 8 bases, and 8 bases lay between the germline ends. CDR3: CASKEEGELFF. The CDR3 DNA sequence: TGTGCCAGTAAGGAAGAGGGGGAGCTGTTTTTT.

This clone was found a few times. CDR3 coding DNA: TGCGCCAGCAGCTTTAGCGGTTACTCCTACAATGAGCAGTTCTTC. Protein: CASSFSGYSYNEQFF. The V call is TRBV5-1, the J call TRBJ2-1, with D possibly matching TRBD2 (6 bases). Per the germline V gene, CDR1 is SGHRS and CDR2 is YFSETQ. V dropped 2 bases and J dropped 0 bases, with 9 bases sitting between them. This CDR3 region has 15 residues.

The J gene is TRBJ1-5, the V gene TRBV5-4, with unresolved D. The CDR3 is 12 amino acids. Trimming cost V 1 base and J 9 bases, with 8 bases left between them. Germline V gene lookup returns CDR1 SGHNT and CDR2 YYREEE (reference sequence). The CDR3 protein is CASSLPDRPQHF. The CDR3 coding sequence is TGTGCCAGCAGCTTGCCTGATAGGCCCCAGCATTTT.

The gene calls are TRBV5-1 and TRBJ1-2; D uncertain. Trimming cost V 0 bases and J 4 bases, with 7 bases left between them. Per germline, CDR1 SGHRS and CDR2 YFSETQ. The CDR3 has 13 residues. In DNA form, the CDR3 reads TGCGCCAGCAGCTTGGTGGTTGGCTATGGCTACACCTTC. The encoded protein is CASSLVVGYGYTF.

The V and J genes are TRBV10-3 and TRBJ1-1; D may be TRBD1 (5 bases). The CDR3 totals 13 residues. V gave up 11 bases and J gave up 4 bases, with 17 bases separating them. Germline V gene data show CDR1 as ENHRY and CDR2 as SYGVKD. The CDR3 sequence is CAAQDSRGTEAFF. The CDR3 DNA reads TGTGCCGCCCAAGACAGCCGCGGCACTGAAGCTTTCTTT.

The rearrangement links TRBV30 to TRBJ1-6; D remains ambiguous. Looked up from germline, CDR1 is GTSNPN and CDR2 is SVGIG (reference sequence). V shed 5 bases and J shed 1 base, with 6 bases lying between them. This CDR3 has 13 residues. Written as DNA, the CDR3 is TGTGCCTGGGCGGTTTCCTATAATTCACCCCTCCACTTT. Protein product: CAWAVSYNSPLHF.

A single count supports this clone. The chain uses TRBV4-2 and TRBJ2-3; 7 bases are a match to TRBD1. The trim removed 0 bases at V and 2 bases at J, leaving 11 bases unmatched. The CDR3 has 18 amino acids. Germline CDR1 and CDR2: LGHNA and YNFKEQ. The CDR3 region has the DNA TGTGCCAGCAGCCAAGAAAGGGGGCGAAACAATCCCACAGATACGCAGTATTTT. Residues: CASSQERGRNNPTDTQYF.

The CDR3 DNA follows: TGTGCCAGCAGCCGTAGCGGGGGGGCCGCCTATGAGCAGTTCTTC. It is translated as CASSRSGGAAYEQFF. The chain joins TRBV6-5 to TRBJ2-1, with TRBD2 identical over 11 bases. V was pared by 6 bases and J by 8 bases, with 9 bases of the junction left unmatched. CDR1 is MNHEY and CDR2 is SVGAGI in the germline V gene. This CDR3 contains 15 residues.